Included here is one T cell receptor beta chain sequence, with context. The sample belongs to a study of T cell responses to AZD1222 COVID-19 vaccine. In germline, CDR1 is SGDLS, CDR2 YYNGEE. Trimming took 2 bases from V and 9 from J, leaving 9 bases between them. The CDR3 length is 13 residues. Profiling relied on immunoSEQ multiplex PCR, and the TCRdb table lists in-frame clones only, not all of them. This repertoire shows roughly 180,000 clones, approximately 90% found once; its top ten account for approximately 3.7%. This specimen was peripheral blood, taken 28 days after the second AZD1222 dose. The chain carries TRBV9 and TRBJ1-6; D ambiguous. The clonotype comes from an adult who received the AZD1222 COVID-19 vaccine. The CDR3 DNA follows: TGTGCCAGCAGCGTCTCTGGTGTTTCACCCCTCCACTTT. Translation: CASSVSGVSPLHF. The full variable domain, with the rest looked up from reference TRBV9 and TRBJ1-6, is DSGVTQTPKHLITATGQRVTLRCSPRSGDLSVYWYQQSLDQGLQFLIQYYNGEERAKGNILERFSAQQFPDLHSELNLSSLELGDSALYFCASSVSGVSPLHFGNGTRLTVT.